This TCR beta chain was observed in a study of response to subunit inactivated influenza vaccine (dated by TCRdb to 2016 to 2019). At the level of the whole study: The study used deep quantitative T cell receptor repertoire profiling to track responses to a trivalent subunit inactivated influenza vaccine. Points the paper makes about the study in general: According to the authors, only a limited number of new T cells may be recruited by each seasonal influenza vaccination.

Libraries were made using RT-PCR. Reads for this sample came from an Illumina HiSeq 2500. Clones were called with MiXCR by TCRdb after fastp trimmed the public reads at Q25, and only in-frame beta chains were retained. Rows are combined by CDR3 protein, so each entry shows the most common genes and DNA. This sample holds under 200,000 distinct CDR3 sequences; roughly a tenth were observed only once. Jointly, the top ten make up around 11% of the sample. This specimen's time point label, per the study, means: 40 to 45 days after influenza vaccine administration. Sequences SGHRS (CDR1) and YFSETQ (CDR2) are obtained from the germline V gene. At the junction V is shortened by 2 bases and J by 4 bases; bases outside the gene matches: 6. Reading from cysteine to phenylalanine, the CDR3 counts 16 amino acids. Of the read, only the CDR3 DNA is kept; its 48 bases are in frame from base 1. At least ten counts were recorded for this clonotype. Its recognized antigen is unknown. No much larger clone is present one base from it, and per-base qualities are unavailable.

The chain uses TRBV5-1 and TRBJ2-3, and 11 bases in between align with TRBD2. Specimen: non-naive T cells sorted from PBMCs, collected more than 35 days after vaccination. What this sample's cell subset or site label stands for: memory T cell fraction. This receptor was taken from a man in his fifties or sixties who received an inactivated influenza vaccine. Donor details come from another sample of the same person, matched by shared clones. The nucleotide sequence is TGCGCCAGCAGCTTACATAGCGGGAGGGCCCCAGATACGCAGTATTTT. This is translated as CASSLHSGRAPDTQYF.